Sequencing of this T cell receptor (beta chain) was carried out in a study of OX40 agonist ivuxolimab in advanced cancers. Data came from immunoSEQ multiplex PCR; TCRdb stores just in-frame clones and leaves some out. The table includes roughly 64,000 clones, about 89% detected once. Findings and caveats of the study: CD8+ T cells (on average) carried more expanded clones than CD4+ T cells.

The germline V gene has CDR1 SGHRS and CDR2 YFSETQ. V lost 4 bases and J 4 bases, leaving 21 bases between the germline ends. The CDR3 has 16 residues. As for this clone: Antigen unknown.

This sample comprised CD4+ or CD8+ T cells sorted from blood, obtained in a trial of the OX40 agonist ivuxolimab. The V call is TRBV5-1, the J call TRBJ2-7; TRBD1 might be the D (6 bases). The sequence derives from an adult with an advanced solid tumor such as melanoma, head and neck, liver or kidney cancer. Here the CDR3 DNA reads TGCGCCAGCAGCCCCGAGGGGGACATACTACGGTACGAGCAGTACTTC. It yields the protein CASSPEGDILRYEQYF.